Sequencing of this T cell receptor beta chain was carried out in a study of cytomegalovirus exposure and HLA in healthy donors. Study conclusions and caveats: Researchers left out some V segments, among them TRBV6-2 and TRBV6-3, as indistinguishable. It has been reported that TCR beta sequences accurately predicted the HLA-A and HLA-B alleles of most subjects.

Primers for the PCR totalled 60 Vbeta and 13 Jbeta. Methods used by the authors: In a later analysis, of 79 million or so unique beta chains, around 9.9 million appeared in at least two donors. Produced via immunoSEQ multiplex PCR; TCRdb's table is partial and in-frame only. D and trimming were read from the DNA, whereas the V and J calls and clone size are those reported in that table. In the table there are roughly 120,000 clones, 65% to 75% of which are singletons. CDR3 length: 12 residues. CDR1 and CDR2 (germline): SGHDT, YYEEEE. The V and J ends lost 2 bases and 6 bases respectively, with 9 bases between them. On this clone itself: Its target is not known.

Every donor was a healthy person donating bone marrow. This receptor was taken from a man aged 25 to 40 in good health and CMV-seropositive. Sequencing was performed on PBMCs. The chain recombines TRBV5-6 with TRBJ2-7, with D possibly TRBD1 on 6 matching bases. The CDR3 coding sequence is TGTGCCAGCAGCTTCAACAGGGCCGAGCAGTACTTC. Translation gives CASSFNRAEQYF.